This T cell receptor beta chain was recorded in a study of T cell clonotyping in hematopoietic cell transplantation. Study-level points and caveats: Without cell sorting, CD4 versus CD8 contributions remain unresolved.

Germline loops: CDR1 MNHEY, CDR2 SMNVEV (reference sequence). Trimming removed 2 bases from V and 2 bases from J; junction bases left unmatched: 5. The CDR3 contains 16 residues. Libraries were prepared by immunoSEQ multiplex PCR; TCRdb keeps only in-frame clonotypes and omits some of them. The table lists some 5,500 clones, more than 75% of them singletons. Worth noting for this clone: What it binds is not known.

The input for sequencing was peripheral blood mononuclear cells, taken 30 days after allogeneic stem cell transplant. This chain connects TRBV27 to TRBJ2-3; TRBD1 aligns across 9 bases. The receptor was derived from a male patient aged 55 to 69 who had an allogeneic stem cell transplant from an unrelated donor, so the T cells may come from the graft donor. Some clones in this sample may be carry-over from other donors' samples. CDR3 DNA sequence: TGTGCCAGCAGTTTAAGGGACAGGGCTGTCACAGATACGCAGTATTTT. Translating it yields CASSLRDRAVTDTQYF.